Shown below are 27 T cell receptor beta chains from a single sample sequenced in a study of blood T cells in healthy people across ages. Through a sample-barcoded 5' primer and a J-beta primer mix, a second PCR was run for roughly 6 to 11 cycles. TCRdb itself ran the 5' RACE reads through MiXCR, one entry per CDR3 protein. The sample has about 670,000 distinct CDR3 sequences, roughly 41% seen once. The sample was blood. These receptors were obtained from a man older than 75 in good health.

The CDR3 is CASTRTESTGELFF. CDR3 nucleotides: TGTGCCAGCACCCGGACAGAAAGCACCGGGGAGCTGTTTTTT. The rearrangement links TRBV11-1 to TRBJ2-2; perhaps TRBD1 as D (6 bases). CDR3 length: 14 amino acids. CDR1 and CDR2 from the germline V gene are SGHAT and FQDESV (reference sequence). The V end lost 7 bases, the J end lost 4 bases, and 13 bases lay between the germline ends.

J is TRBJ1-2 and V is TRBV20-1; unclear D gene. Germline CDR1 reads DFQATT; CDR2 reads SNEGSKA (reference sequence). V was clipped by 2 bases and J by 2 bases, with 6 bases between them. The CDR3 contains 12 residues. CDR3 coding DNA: TGCAGTGCTAGAATACCGAACTATGGCTACACCTTC. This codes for CSARIPNYGYTF.

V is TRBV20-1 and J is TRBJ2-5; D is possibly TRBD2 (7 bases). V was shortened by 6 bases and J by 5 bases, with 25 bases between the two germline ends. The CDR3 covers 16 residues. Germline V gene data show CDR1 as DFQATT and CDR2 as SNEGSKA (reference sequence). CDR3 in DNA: TGCAGTGCCCTAGGAGGACGGAGGGGGGGCATGGAGACCCAGTACTTC. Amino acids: CSALGGRRGGMETQYF.

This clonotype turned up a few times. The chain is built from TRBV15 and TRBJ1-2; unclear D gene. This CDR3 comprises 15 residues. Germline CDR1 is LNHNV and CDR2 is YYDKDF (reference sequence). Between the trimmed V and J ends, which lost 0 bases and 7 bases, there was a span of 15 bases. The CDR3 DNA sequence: TGTGCCACCAGCAGAGATTTGAACCGGCGGGGTGGCTACACCTTC. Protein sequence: CATSRDLNRRGGYTF.

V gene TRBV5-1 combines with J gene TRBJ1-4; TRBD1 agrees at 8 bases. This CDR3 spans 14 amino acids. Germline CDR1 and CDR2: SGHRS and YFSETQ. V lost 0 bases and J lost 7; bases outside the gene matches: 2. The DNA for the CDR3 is TGCGCCAGCAGCTTGGGGACAGGGCTTGAAAAACTGTTTTTT. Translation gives CASSLGTGLEKLFF.

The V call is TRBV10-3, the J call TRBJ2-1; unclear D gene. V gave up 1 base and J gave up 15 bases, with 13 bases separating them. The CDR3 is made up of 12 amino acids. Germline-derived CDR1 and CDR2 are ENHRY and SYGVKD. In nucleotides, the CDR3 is TGTGCCATCAGTGAGTATGGCCTTACCGGGTTCTTC. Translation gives CAISEYGLTGFF.

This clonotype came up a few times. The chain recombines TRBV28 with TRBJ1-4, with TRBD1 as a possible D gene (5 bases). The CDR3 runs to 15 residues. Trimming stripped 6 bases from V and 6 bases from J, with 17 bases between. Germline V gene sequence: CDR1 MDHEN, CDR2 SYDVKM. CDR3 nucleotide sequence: TGTGCCAGCAGGACTACACCGGACAATCATGAAAAACTGTTTTTT. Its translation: CASRTTPDNHEKLFF.

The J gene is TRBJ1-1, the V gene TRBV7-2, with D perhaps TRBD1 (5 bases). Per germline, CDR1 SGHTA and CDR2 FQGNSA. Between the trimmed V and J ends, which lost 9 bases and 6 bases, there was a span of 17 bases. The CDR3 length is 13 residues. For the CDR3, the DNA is TGTGCCAGTGTGGGCCAGGGTCTCTCTGAAGCTTTCTTT. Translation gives CASVGQGLSEAFF.

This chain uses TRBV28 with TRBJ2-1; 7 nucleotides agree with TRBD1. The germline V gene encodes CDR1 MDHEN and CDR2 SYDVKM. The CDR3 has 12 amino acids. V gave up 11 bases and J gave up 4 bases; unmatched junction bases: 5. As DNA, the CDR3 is TGTGCCGCCGGGACAGTTTACAATGAGCAGTTCTTC. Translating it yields CAAGTVYNEQFF.

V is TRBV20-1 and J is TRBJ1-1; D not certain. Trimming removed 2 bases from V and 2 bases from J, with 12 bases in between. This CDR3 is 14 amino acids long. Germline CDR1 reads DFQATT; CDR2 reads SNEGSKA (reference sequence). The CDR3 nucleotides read TGCAGTGCTAGAAAAAGTACAAGTAACACTGAAGCTTTCTTT. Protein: CSARKSTSNTEAFF.

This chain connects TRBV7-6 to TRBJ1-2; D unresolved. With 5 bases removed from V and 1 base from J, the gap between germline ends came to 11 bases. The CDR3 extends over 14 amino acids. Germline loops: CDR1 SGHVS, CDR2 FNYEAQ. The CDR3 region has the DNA TGTGCCAGCAGCCCAAGCGGGAATAACTATGGCTACACCTTC. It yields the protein CASSPSGNNYGYTF.

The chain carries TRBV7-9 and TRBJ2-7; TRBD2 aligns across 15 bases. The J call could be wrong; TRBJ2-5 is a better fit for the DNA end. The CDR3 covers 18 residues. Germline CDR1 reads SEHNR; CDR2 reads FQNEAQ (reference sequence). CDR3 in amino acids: CASSLAGLAGGGGETQYF. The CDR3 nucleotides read TGTGCCAGCAGCTTAGCCGGACTAGCGGGAGGGGGAGGAGAGACCCAGTACTTC.

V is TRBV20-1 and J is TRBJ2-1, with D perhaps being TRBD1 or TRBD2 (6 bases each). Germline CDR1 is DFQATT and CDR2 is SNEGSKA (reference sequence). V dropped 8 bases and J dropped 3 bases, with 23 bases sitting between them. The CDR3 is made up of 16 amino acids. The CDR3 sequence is CSPRGAVPGGYNEQFF. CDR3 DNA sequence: TGCAGTCCGAGGGGGGCTGTTCCTGGGGGCTACAATGAGCAGTTCTTC.

CDR3 nucleotide sequence: TGCAGTGCTAGTGAGAGAATCGGCACAGATACGCAGTATTTT. Translation: CSASERIGTDTQYF. The rearrangement uses TRBV20-1 and TRBJ2-3; D is undetermined. Looked up from germline, CDR1 is DFQATT and CDR2 is SNEGSKA (reference sequence). V lost 3 bases to trimming and J lost 1 base, with 11 bases between them. This CDR3 comprises 14 residues.

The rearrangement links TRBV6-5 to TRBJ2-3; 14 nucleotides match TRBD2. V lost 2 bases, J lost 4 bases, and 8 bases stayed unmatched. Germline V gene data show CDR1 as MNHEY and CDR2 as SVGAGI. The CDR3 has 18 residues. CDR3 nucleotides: TGTGCCAGCAGTTACGGGACTAGCGGGAGAATGGTTGCAGATACGCAGTATTTT. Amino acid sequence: CASSYGTSGRMVADTQYF.

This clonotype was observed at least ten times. The CDR3 sequence is CSGGLPYNEQFF. CDR3 nucleotide sequence: TGCAGTGGGGGCCTCCCCTACAATGAGCAGTTCTTC. The chain has TRBV20-1 and TRBJ2-1; TRBD1 is a possible D gene (5 bases). The V and J ends lost 7 bases and 2 bases respectively, with 9 bases between them. CDR3 length: 12 residues. Germline V gives CDR1 DFQATT, CDR2 SNEGSKA (reference sequence).

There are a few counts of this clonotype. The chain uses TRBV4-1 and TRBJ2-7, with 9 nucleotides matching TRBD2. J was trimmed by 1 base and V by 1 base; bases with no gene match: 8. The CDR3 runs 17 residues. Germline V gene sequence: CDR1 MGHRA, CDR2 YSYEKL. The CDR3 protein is CASSQGLAGQTSYEQYF. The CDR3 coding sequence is TGCGCCAGCAGCCAAGGTCTAGCGGGACAGACTTCCTACGAGCAGTACTTC.

As DNA, the CDR3 is TGTGCCAGCAGTGCCCGGGAGTCCGGCGGTGAAGCTTTCTTT. Residues: CASSARESGGEAFF. The chain employs TRBV12-3 or TRBV12-4 and TRBJ1-1; no clear D. V lost 5 bases and J lost 7, with 17 bases in between. This CDR3 has 14 amino acids.

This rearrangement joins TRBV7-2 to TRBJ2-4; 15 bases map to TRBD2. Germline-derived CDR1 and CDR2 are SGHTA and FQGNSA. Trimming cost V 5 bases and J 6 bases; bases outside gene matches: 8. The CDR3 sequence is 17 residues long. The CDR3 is CASSAGLAGGRGNIQYF. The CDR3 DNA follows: TGTGCCAGCAGCGCCGGACTAGCGGGGGGGCGAGGAAACATTCAGTACTTC.

In DNA, the CDR3 is TGTGCCAGTAGTATCGGTACCGGCCCTGGAAACACCATATATTTT. Its protein product is CASSIGTGPGNTIYF. The gene calls are TRBV19 and TRBJ1-3; no clear D gene. The CDR3 spans 15 residues. Per germline, CDR1 LNHDA and CDR2 SQIVND (reference sequence). The ends were cut back, 3 bases at V and 2 bases at J, with 11 bases in the middle.

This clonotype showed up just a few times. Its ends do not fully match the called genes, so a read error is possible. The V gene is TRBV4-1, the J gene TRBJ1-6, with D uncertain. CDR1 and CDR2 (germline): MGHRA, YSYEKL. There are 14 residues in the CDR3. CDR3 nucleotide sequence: TGCGCCAGTAGCCAAGAAGGAAGGGTGGACGGGGTCCACTTT. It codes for CASSQEGRVDGVHF.

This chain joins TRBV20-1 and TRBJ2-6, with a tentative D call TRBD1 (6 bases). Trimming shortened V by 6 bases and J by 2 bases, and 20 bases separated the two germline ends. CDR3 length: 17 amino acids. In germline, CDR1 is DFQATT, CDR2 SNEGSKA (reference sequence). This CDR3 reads CSAPPGQNLPGANVLTF. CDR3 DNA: TGCAGTGCCCCACCTGGACAGAATCTTCCTGGGGCCAACGTCCTGACTTTC.

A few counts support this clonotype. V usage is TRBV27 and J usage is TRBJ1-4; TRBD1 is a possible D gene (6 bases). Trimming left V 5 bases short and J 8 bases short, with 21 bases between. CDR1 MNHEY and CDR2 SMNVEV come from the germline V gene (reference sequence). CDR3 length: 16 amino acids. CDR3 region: CASSIKQGSFGEKLFF. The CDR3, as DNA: TGTGCCAGCAGTATCAAACAGGGCTCCTTTGGGGAAAAACTGTTTTTT.

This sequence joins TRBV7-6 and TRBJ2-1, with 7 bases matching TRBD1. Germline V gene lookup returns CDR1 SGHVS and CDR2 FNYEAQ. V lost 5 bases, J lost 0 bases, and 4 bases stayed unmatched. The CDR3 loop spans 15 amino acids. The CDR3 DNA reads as TGTGCCAGCAGCACAGGGGCTGTCTCCTACAATGAGCAGTTCTTC. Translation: CASSTGAVSYNEQFF.

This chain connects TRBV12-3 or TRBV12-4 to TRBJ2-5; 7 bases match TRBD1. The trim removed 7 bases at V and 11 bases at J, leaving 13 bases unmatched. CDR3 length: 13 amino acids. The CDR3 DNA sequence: TGTGCCAGCAAAGTAAACGCAGGGGGTGAGCAGTACTTC. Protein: CASKVNAGGEQYF.

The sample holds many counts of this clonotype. In DNA, the CDR3 is TGTGCCAGCAGCCAAGCGACCGGGGCCTATAATTCACCCCTCCACTTT. It is translated as CASSQATGAYNSPLHF. The chain couples TRBV7-8 to TRBJ1-6; no reliable D call. V shed 5 bases and J shed 2 bases, with 13 bases lying between them. From germline, CDR1 is SGHVS and CDR2 FQNEAQ. CDR3 length equals 16 residues.

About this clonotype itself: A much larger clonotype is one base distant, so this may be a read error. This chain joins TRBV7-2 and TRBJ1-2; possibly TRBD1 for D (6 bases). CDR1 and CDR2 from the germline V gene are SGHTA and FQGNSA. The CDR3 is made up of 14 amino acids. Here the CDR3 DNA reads TGTGCCAGCAGCCCGCGGACAGCTAACTGTGGCTACACCTTC. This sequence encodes CASSPRTANCGYTF.